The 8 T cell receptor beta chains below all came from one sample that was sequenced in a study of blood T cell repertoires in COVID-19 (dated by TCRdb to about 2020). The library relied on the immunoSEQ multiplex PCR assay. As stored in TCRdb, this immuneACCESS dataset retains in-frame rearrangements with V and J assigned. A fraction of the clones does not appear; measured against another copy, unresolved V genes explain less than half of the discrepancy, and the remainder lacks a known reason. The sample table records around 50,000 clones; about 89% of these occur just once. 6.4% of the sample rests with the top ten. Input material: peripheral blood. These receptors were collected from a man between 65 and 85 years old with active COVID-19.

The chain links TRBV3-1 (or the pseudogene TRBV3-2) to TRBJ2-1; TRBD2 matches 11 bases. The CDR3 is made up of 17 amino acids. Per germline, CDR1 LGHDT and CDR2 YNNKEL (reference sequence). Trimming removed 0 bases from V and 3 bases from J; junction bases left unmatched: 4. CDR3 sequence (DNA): TGTGCCAGCAGCCAAGATGTACTAGCGGGGGTCTACAATGAGCAGTTCTTC. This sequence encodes CASSQDVLAGVYNEQFF.

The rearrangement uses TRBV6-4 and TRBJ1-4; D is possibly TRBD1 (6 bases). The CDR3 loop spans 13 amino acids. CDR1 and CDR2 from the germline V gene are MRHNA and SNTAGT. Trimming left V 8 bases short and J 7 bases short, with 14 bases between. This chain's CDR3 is CASRGASREKLFF. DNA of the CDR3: TGTGCCAGCCGGGGGGCTTCGCGTGAAAAACTGTTTTTT.

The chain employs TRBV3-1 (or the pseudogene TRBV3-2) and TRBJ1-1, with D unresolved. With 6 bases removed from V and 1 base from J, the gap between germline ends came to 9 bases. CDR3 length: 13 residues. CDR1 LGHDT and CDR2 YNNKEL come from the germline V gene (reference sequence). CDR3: CASRGLSNTEAFF. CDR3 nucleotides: TGTGCCAGCAGGGGCTTGTCGAACACTGAAGCTTTCTTT.

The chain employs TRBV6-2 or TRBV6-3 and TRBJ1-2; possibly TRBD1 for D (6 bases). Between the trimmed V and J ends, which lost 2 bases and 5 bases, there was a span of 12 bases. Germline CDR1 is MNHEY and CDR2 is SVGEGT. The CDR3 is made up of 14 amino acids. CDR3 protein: CASSYPSTGYGYTF. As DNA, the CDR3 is TGTGCCAGCAGTTACCCTTCCACAGGGTATGGCTACACCTTC.

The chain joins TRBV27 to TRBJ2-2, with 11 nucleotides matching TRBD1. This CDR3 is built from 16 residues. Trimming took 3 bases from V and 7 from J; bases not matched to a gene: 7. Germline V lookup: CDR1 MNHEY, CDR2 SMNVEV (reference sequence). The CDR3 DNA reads TGTGCCAGCAGTTTCCGGACAGGGGGCTCGGGCGGGGAGCTGTTTTTT. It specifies CASSFRTGGSGGELFF.

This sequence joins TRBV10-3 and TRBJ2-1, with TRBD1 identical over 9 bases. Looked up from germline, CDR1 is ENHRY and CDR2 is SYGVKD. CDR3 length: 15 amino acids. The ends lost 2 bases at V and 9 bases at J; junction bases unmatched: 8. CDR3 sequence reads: CAISEAGQGISEQFF. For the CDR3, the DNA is TGTGCCATCAGTGAGGCGGGACAGGGTATAAGTGAGCAGTTCTTC.

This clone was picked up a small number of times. The CDR3 DNA reads as TGTGCCAGCAGCCCGACAAGGGCGGGGGGGCAAAAGGAGCAGTTCTTC. Its protein product is CASSPTRAGGQKEQFF. The chain links TRBV7-2 to TRBJ2-1; 9 nucleotides line up with TRBD2. The CDR3 runs 16 residues. V shed 5 bases and J 10 bases; nucleotides not matched to a gene: 15. CDR1 is SGHTA and CDR2 is FQGNSA in the germline V gene.

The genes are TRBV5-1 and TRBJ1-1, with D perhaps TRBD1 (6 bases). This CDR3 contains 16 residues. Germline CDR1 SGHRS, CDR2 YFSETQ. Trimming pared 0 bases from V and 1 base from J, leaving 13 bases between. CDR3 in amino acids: CASSLGQGIENTEAFF. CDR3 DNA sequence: TGCGCCAGCAGCTTGGGGCAGGGGATAGAGAACACTGAAGCTTTCTTT.